Sequencing of this TCR beta chain was carried out in a study of identifying expanded T cells in peripheral blood. There are 17 residues in the CDR3. Trimming shortened V by 2 bases and J by 6 bases, and 17 bases separated the two germline ends. Germline V gene sequence: CDR1 MNHNS, CDR2 SASEGT. No infections or other immune events were documented during collection. The study, taken as a whole, reports: Over approximately two and four weeks, about 16.4 and 19 clones changed, versus approximately 1.2 between replicates.

As to this clone: Its antigen is unidentified.

Sequenced by immunoSEQ multiplex PCR; TCRdb stores in-frame clones only, minus some. Of about 110,000 clones listed, 75% to 90% are singletons. V and J are TRBV6-1 and TRBJ1-6; D perhaps matches TRBD1 (6 bases). Material: blood. The receptor's source is a person aged 18-69 years in good health. CDR3 protein: CASSEHRWGPGNSPLHF. The DNA of the CDR3 is TGTGCCAGCAGTGAACATCGTTGGGGGCCTGGTAATTCACCCCTCCACTTT.